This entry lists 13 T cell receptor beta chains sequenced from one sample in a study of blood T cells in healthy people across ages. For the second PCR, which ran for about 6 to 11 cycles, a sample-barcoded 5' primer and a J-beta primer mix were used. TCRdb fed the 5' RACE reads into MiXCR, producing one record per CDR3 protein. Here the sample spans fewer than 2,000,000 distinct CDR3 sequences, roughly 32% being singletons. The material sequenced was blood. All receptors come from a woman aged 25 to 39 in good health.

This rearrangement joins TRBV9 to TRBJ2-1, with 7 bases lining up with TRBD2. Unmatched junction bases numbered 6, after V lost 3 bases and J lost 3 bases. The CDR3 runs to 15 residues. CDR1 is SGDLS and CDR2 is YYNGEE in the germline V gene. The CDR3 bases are TGTGCCAGCAGCGCCGGGACTAACTTCTACAATGAGCAGTTCTTC. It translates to CASSAGTNFYNEQFF.

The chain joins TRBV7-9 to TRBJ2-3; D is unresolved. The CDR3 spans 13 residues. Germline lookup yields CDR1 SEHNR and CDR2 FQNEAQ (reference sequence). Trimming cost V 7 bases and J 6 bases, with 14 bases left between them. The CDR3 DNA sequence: TGTGCCAGCACCATCCGACGAAATGATACGCAGTATTTT. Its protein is CASTIRRNDTQYF.

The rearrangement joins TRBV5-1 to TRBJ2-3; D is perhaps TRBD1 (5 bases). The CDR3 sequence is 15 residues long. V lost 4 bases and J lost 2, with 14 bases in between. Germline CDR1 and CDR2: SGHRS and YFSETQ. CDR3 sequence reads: CASSQGDAVTDTQYF. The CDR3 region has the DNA TGCGCCAGCAGCCAAGGGGATGCCGTCACAGATACGCAGTATTTT.

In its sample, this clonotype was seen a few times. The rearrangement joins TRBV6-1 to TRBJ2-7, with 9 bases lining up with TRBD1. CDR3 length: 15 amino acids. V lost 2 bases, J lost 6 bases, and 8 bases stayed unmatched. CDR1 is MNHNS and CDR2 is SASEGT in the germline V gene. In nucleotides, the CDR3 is TGTGCCAGCAGTGAATTGGGACAGGGTATCGGCGAGCAGTACTTC. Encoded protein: CASSELGQGIGEQYF.

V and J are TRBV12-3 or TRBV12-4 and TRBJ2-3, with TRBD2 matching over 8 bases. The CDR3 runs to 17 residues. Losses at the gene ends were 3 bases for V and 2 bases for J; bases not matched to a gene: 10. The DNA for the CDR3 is TGTGCCAGCAGTTTCCCTACTAGCGGAATAAACACAGATACGCAGTATTTT. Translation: CASSFPTSGINTDTQYF.

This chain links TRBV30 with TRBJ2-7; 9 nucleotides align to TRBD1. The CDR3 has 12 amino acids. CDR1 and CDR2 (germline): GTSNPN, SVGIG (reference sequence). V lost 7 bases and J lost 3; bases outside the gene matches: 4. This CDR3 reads CALGQGVYEQYF. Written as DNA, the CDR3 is TGTGCCTTGGGACAGGGTGTCTACGAGCAGTACTTC.

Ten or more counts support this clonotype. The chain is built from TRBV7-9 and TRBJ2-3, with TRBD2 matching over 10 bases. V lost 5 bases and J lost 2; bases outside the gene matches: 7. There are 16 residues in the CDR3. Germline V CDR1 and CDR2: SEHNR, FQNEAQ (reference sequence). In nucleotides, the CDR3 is TGTGCCAGCAGCCTCGGACTAGCGGAAAACACAGATACGCAGTATTTT. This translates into CASSLGLAENTDTQYF.

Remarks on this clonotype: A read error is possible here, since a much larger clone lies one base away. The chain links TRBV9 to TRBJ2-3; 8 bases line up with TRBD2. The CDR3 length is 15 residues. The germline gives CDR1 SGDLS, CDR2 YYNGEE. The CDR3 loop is CVSSPRGGLADTQYF. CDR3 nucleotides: TGTGTCAGCAGCCCCCGGGGGGGATTAGCAGATACGCAGTATTTT.

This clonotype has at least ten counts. CDR3 in DNA: TGTGCCAGCAGCGAGGGACTAGCGGGGGTAAGAGAGCAGTACTTC. It specifies CASSEGLAGVREQYF. This chain joins TRBV9 and TRBJ2-7, with 14 nucleotides matching TRBD2. V shed 3 bases and J 7 bases; nucleotides not matched to a gene: 6. The CDR3 sequence is 15 residues long. The germline V gene encodes CDR1 SGDLS and CDR2 YYNGEE.

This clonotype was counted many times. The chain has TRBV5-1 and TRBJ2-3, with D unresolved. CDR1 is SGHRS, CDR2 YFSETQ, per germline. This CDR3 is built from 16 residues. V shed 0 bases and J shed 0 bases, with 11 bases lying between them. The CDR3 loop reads CASSLGERPSTDTQYF. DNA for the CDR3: TGCGCCAGCAGCTTGGGAGAGCGCCCCAGCACAGATACGCAGTATTTT.

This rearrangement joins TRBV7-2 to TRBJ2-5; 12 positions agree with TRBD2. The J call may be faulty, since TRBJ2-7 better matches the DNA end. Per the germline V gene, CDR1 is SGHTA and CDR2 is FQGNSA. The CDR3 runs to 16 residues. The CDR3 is CASSLEGLAGYVEQYF. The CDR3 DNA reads TGTGCCAGCAGCTTAGAGGGACTAGCGGGCTACGTCGAGCAGTACTTC.

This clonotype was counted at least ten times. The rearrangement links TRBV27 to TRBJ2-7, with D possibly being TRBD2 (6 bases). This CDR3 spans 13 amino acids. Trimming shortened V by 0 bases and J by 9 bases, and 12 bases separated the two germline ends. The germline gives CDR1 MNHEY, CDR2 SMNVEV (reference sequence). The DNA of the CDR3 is TGTGCCAGCAGTTTATCGACAGCTAGCGTGCAGTACTTC. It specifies CASSLSTASVQYF.

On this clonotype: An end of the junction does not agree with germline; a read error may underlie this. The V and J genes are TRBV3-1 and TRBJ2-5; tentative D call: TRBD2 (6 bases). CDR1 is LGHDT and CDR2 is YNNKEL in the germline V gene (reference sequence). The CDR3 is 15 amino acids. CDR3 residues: CASSQERGISQEQYF. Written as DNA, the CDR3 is TGCGCCAGCAGCCAGGAGCGCGGGATTTCTCAGGAGCAGTACTTC.